This TCR beta chain was identified during a study of cytomegalovirus exposure and HLA in healthy donors. V gave up 7 bases and J gave up 2 bases, with 8 bases separating them. This CDR3 region has 12 residues. The germline CDR1 and CDR2 sequences are LNHDA and SQIVND (reference sequence). With 60 Vbeta and 13 Jbeta primers, the PCR was carried out. Sequencing used immunoSEQ multiplex PCR; TCRdb keeps in-frame clones, though not all of them. Of 150,000 to 180,000 clones listed, approximately 80% are singletons. This clone was seen a few times. The chain carries TRBV19 and TRBJ1-2, with a weak D call TRBD1 (6 bases). The sample comprised PBMCs. This clonotype was sampled from a man aged 25-45 years in good health and CMV-seropositive. The chain's CDR3 is CASTGENYGYTF. The CDR3 DNA follows: TGTGCCAGTACAGGGGAAAACTATGGCTACACCTTC.